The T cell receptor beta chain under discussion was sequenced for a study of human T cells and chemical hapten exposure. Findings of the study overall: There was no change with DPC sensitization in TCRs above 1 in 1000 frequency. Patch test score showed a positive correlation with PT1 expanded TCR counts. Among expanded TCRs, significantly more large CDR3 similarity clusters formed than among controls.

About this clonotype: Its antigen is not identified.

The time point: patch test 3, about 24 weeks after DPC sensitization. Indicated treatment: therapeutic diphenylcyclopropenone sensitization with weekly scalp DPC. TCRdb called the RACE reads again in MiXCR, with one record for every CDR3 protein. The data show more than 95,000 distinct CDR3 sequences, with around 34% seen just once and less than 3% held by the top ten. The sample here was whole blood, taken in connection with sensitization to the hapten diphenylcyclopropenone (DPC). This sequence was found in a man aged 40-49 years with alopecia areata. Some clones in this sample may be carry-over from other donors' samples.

CDR3 in amino acids: CASSALSPSTDTQYF. CDR3 in DNA: TGCGCCAGCTCGGCTCTTAGCCCCTCCACAGATACGCAGTATTTT. The chain combines TRBV5-1 with TRBJ2-3; no clear D. V gave up 7 bases and J gave up 2 bases, with 17 bases separating them. The CDR3 runs 15 residues. Germline V gene sequence: CDR1 SGHRS, CDR2 YFSETQ.